The text below deals with one TCR beta chain. This entry is derived from a study of blood T cell repertoires in COVID-19. V trimming: 5 bases; J trimming: 1 base; junction bases outside the gene matches: 10. This CDR3 spans 18 amino acids. The germline V gene has CDR1 LGHDT and CDR2 YNNKEL (reference sequence). Clones were read by immunoSEQ multiplex PCR, and TCRdb kept only the in-frame ones, dropping some. Of more than 200,000 clones in the sample, around 90% are singletons; the top ten hold about 6.9%. Sequenced input: PBMCs or T cells enriched from blood (not recorded which). The chain links TRBV3-1 (or the pseudogene TRBV3-2) to TRBJ2-2; 10 bases map to TRBD2. The TCR sequence derives from a woman aged 30 to 39 with acute COVID-19. The CDR3 region is CASSKSPAGGLNTGELFF. The CDR3 nucleotides are TGTGCCAGCAGCAAAAGTCCAGCGGGGGGGCTGAACACCGGGGAGCTGTTTTTT.